This T cell receptor (beta chain) is from a study of blood T cell repertoires in COVID-19. Here immunoSEQ multiplex PCR was the method, and the copy in TCRdb shows in-frame clones only, minus some. This table has some 45,000 clones, 85% to 95% appearing once. The clonotype was recovered from a man between 60 and 75 years old with COVID-19, enrolled during active disease. Material for sequencing was peripheral blood.

The CDR3 region has the DNA TGTGCCAGCTCATATACAGGGGTAAAAGAGACCCAGTACTTC. Its translation: CASSYTGVKETQYF. V is TRBV18 and J is TRBJ2-5; 7 bases map to TRBD1. CDR3 length: 14 amino acids. Germline V gene lookup returns CDR1 KGHSH and CDR2 LQKENI. The V gene end was trimmed by 5 bases and the J gene end by 3 bases; junction bases not matched to a gene: 6.